The clone carrying this T cell receptor (beta chain) was seen only once. Trimming at V came to 4 bases and at J to 5 bases, leaving 8 bases not matched to a gene. The germline gives CDR1 GTSNPN, CDR2 SVGIG (reference sequence). CDR3 size: 14 residues. The sample belongs to a study of cytomegalovirus exposure and HLA in healthy donors. Study-level information: Drawn from HLA-typed donors, roughly 87 million unique TCRs were held in an early data release.

The PCR made use of 60 Vbeta and 13 Jbeta primers. Method: immunoSEQ multiplex PCR; TCRdb's copy keeps in-frame clones and lacks some. The table shows 200,000 to 300,000 clones, with 82% occurring only once. Everyone who donated was a healthy bone marrow donor. This chain links TRBV30 with TRBJ1-5; 7 bases are shared with TRBD1. Sample: PBMCs. This sequence was found in a woman aged 40-49 years in good health and CMV-seropositive. The CDR3 DNA reads as TGTGCCTGGAACTCTGACAGGGAGGATCAGCCCCAGCATTTT. As protein: CAWNSDREDQPQHF.